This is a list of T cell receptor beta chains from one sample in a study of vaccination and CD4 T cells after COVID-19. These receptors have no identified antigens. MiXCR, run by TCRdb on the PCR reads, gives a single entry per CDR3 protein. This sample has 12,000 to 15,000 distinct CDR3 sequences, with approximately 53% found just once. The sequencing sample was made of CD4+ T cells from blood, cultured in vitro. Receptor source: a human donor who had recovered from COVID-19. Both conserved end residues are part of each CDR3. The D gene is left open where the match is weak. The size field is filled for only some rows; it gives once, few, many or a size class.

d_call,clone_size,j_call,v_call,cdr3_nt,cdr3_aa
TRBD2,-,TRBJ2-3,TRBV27,TGTGCCAGCAGTTCGGCTAGCGGGAGGGCTGGTTCCACAGATACGCAGTATTTT,CASSSASGRAGSTDTQYF
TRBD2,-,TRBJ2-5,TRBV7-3,TGTGCCAGCAGCCGCGGGACTAGCGGCCAAGAGACCCAGTACTTC,CASSRGTSGQETQYF
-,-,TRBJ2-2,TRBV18,TGTGCCAGCTCACCACCGGTACTAGCGAACACCGGGGAGCTGTTTTTT,CASSPPVLANTGELFF
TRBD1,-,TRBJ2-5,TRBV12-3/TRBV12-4,TGTGCCAGCAGATTAGGGACAGCTGAGACCCAGTACTTC,CASRLGTAETQYF
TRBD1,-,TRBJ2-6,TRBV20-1,TGCAGTGTTCGACGGTGGGACAGCCGCTCTGGGGCCAACGTCCTGACTTTC,CSVRRWDSRSGANVLTF
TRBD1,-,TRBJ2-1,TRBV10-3,TGTGCCATCAGGGGACAGGGAGAAACCTACAATGAGCAGTTCTTC,CAIRGQGETYNEQFF
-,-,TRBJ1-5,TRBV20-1,TGCAGTGCGCAATGGACCGCGTTTGGAAGACAGCCCCAGCATTTT,CSAQWTAFGRQPQHF
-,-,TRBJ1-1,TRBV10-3,TGTGCCATCAGGGGGAGGAATGAAGCTTTCTTT,CAIRGRNEAFF
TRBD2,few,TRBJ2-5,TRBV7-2,TGTGCCAGCAGCCTTAGCGGGGGCAAAGAGACCCAGTACTTC,CASSLSGGKETQYF
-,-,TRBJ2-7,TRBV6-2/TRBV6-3,TGTGCCAGCAGCCCCGAGGACACGTCCTACGAGCAGTACTTC,CASSPEDTSYEQYF
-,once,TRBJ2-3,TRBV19,TGTGCCAGTACCCCAGGGACAGATACGCAGTATTTT,CASTPGTDTQYF
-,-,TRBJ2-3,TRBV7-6,TGTGCCAGCAGCCGGCAGGCAGGGTTCACAGATACGCAGTATTTT,CASSRQAGFTDTQYF
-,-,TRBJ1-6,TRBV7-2,TGTGCCAGCAGCTTCGGCAGCCATGGATCACCCCTCCACTTT,CASSFGSHGSPLHF
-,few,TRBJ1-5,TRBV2,TGTGCCAGCAGTGGAGAAAGGGGCCAGCCCCAGCATTTT,CASSGERGQPQHF
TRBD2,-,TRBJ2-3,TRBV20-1,TGCAGTGCTCTAAGACAAAAGGGGACTAGTATCCCAGATACGCAGTATTTT,CSALRQKGTSIPDTQYF
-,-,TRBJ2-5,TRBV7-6,TGTGCCAGCAGCTTAGCCGTCGCCCTCCAAGAGACCCAGTACTTC,CASSLAVALQETQYF
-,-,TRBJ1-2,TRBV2,TGTGCCAGCACCAGGGAGGAAATTGGCTACACCTTC,CASTREEIGYTF
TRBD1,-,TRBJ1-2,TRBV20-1,TGCAGTGCTAGGCCGGACAGGGCGGAAGGCTACACCTTC,CSARPDRAEGYTF
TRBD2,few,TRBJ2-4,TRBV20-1,TGCAGTGCCTCGGGAGGTCCAACAAACATTCAGTACTTC,CSASGGPTNIQYF
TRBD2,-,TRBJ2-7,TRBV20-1,TGCAGTGCTAGTTTGGATTCTAGCGGGAAGTACGAGCAGTACTTC,CSASLDSSGKYEQYF
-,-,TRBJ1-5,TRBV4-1,TGCGCCAGCAGCCAAAGGGACGGTTACAATCAGCCCCAGCATTTT,CASSQRDGYNQPQHF
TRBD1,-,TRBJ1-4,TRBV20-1,TGCAGTGCTAGGCCTGACAGGGTTAATGAAAAACTGTTTTTT,CSARPDRVNEKLFF
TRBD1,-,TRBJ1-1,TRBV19,TGTGCCAGTAGTACGAGGGACAGGGGGCGCGGCCACACTGAAGCTTTCTTT,CASSTRDRGRGHTEAFF
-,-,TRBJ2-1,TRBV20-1,TGCAGTGCTAGGAATAGTGGGAGGAGCGAGCAGTTCTTC,CSARNSGRSEQFF
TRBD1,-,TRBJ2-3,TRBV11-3,TGTGCCAGCAGCCACGGGACAGGGAGGGGAGCAGATACGCAGTATTTT,CASSHGTGRGADTQYF
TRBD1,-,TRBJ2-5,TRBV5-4,TGTGCCAGCAGGGACGGGACAGCCCAAGAGACCCAGTACTTC,CASRDGTAQETQYF
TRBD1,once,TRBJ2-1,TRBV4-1,TGCGCCAGCAGCCAGAGACAGGGAGATGAGCAGTTCTTC,CASSQRQGDEQFF
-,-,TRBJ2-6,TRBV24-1,TGTGCCACCAGTGCAAGCTTCAACTCTGGGGCCAACGTCCTGACTTTC,CATSASFNSGANVLTF
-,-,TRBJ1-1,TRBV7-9,TGTGCCAGCAGCCTTCTTGGGGGATATACTGAAGCTTTCTTT,CASSLLGGYTEAFF
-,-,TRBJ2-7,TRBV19,TGTGCCAGTAGTAGACAGCTCAGCTCCTACGAGCAGTACTTC,CASSRQLSSYEQYF
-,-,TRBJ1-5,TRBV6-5,TGTGCCAGCAGTTCGGGAGCCTTCAATCAGCCCCAGCATTTT,CASSSGAFNQPQHF
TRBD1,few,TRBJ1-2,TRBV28,TGTGCCAGCAGTTCCTCCCCGGGACAGCGTCATGGGGGGGCTGGCTACACCTTC,CASSSSPGQRHGGAGYTF
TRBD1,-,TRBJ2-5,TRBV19,TGTGCCAGTAGTTGGGACAGGGGAGAGACCCAGTACTTC,CASSWDRGETQYF
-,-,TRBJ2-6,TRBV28,TGTGCCAGCAGTATCTCCGTCGGGTCTGGGGCCAACGTCCTGACTTTC,CASSISVGSGANVLTF
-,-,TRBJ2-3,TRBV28,TGTGCCAGCAGTCCCCTAGGGTACAGTCCTAGCACAGATACGCAGTATTTT,CASSPLGYSPSTDTQYF
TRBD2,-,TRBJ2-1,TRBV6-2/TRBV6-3,TGTGCCAGCAGTTACACTAGCGGGAACCCGTTCTTC,CASSYTSGNPFF
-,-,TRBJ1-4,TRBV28,TGTGCCAGCAGCCCTGCAACAGGGAGAACTAATGAAAAACTGTTTTTT,CASSPATGRTNEKLFF
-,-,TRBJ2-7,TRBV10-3,TGTGCCATCTCATGGGGGTCCTACGAGCAGTACTTC,CAISWGSYEQYF
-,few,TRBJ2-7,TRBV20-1,TGCAGTGCTAGAGATCGTTCTCTCTACGAGCAGTACTTC,CSARDRSLYEQYF
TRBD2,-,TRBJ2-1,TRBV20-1,TGCAGTGCCGAGCCCCCGATAGCGGGAATTAACAATGAGCAGTTCTTC,CSAEPPIAGINNEQFF
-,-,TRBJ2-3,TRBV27,TGTGCCAGCAGTTTTTCCCCTAGGGGGGGTTTAGATACGCAGTATTTT,CASSFSPRGGLDTQYF
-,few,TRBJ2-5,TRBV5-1,TGCGCCAGCAGCTTGAGTACAGGGACACAAGAGACCCAGTACTTC,CASSLSTGTQETQYF
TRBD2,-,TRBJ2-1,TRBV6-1,TGTGCCAGCACTCACGGACTAGCGGTATACAATGAGCAGTTCTTC,CASTHGLAVYNEQFF
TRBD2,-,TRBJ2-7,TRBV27,TGTGCCAGCAGGCCGGGACTAGCGGGAGGAGGGGTGGTCTACGAGCAGTACTTC,CASRPGLAGGGVVYEQYF
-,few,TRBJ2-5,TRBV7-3,TGTGCCAGCAGCTTAGACCGAGGTCAAGAGACCCAGTACTTC,CASSLDRGQETQYF
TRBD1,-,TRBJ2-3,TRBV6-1,TGTGCCAGCAGGCAGGGGGCTAGCACAGATACGCAGTATTTT,CASRQGASTDTQYF
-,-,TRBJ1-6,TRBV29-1,TGCAGCGTTGTGGACAGCGCTAATTCACCCCTCCACTTT,CSVVDSANSPLHF
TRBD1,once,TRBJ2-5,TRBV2,TGTGCCAGCATTAGACAGGGGGCGCGAGAGACCCAGTACTTC,CASIRQGARETQYF
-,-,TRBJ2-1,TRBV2,TGTGCCAGCAGTGAATGGAGGGGCAGGGGAAAACACAATGAGCAGTTCTTC,CASSEWRGRGKHNEQFF
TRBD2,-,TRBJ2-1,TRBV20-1,TGCAGTGCTAGTAATCTGGCGGGAGGAGACTCCAATGAGCAGTTCTTC,CSASNLAGGDSNEQFF